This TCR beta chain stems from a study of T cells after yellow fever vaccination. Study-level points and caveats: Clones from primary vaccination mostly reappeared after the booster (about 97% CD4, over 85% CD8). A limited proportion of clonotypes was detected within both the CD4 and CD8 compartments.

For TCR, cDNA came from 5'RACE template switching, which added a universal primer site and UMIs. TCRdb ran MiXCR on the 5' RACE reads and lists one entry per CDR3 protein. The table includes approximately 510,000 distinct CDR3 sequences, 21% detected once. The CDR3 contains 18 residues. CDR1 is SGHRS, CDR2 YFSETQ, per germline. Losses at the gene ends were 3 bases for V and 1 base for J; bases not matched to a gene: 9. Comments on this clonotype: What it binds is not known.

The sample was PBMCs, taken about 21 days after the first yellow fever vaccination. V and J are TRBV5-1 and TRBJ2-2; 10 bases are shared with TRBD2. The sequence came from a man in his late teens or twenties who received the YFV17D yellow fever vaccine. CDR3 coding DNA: TGCGCCAGCAGCTCGGCGCCAGGACTAGCGGAGAACACCGGGGAGCTGTTTTTT. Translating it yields CASSSAPGLAENTGELFF. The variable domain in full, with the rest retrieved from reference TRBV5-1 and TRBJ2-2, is KAGVTQTPRYLIKTRGQQVTLSCSPISGHRSVSWYQQTPGQGLQFLFEYFSETQRNKGNFPGRFSGRQFSNSRSEMNVSTLELGDSALYLCASSSAPGLAENTGELFFGEGSRLTVL.